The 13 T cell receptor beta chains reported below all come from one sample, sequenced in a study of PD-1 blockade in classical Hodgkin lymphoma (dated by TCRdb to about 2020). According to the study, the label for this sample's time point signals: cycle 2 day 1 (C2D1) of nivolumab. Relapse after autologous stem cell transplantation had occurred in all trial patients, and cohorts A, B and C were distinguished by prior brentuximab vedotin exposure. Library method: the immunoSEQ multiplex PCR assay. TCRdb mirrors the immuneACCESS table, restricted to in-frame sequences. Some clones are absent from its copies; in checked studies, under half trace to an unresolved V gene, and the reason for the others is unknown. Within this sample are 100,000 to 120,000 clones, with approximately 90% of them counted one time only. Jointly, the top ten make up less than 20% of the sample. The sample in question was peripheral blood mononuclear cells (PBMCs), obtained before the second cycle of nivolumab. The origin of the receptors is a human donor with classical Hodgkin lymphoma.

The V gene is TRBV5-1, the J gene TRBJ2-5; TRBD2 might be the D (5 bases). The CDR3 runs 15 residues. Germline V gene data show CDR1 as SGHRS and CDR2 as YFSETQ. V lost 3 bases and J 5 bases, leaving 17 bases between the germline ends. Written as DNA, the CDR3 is TGCGCCAGCAGCTCCATAACGGGGTCGGGGGAGACCCAGTACTTC. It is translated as CASSSITGSGETQYF.

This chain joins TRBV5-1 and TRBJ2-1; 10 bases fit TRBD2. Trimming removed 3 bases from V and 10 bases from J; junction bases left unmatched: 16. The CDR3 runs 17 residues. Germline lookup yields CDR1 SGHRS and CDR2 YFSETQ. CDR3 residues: CASSSPGQREGLEEQFF. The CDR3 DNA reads TGCGCCAGCAGCTCCCCGGGGCAGCGGGAGGGCCTTGAGGAGCAGTTCTTC. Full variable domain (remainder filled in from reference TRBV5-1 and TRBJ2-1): KAGVTQTPRYLIKTRGQQVTLSCSPISGHRSVSWYQQTPGQGLQFLFEYFSETQRNKGNFPGRFSGRQFSNSRSEMNVSTLELGDSALYLCASSSPGQREGLEEQFFGPGTRLTVL.

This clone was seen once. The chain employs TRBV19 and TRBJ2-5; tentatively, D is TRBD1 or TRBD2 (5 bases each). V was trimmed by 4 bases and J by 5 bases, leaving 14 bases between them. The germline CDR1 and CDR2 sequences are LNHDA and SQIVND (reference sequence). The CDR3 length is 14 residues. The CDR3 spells CASSRGALRETQYF. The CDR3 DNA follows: TGTGCCAGTAGTAGAGGGGCACTCAGGGAGACCCAGTACTTC.

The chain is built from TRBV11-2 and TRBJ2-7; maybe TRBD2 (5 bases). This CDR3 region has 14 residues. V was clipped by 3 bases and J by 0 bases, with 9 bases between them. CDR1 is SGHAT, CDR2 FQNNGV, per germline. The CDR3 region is CASSFGGPSYEQYF. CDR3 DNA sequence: TGTGCCAGCAGCTTTGGCGGGCCCTCCTACGAGCAGTACTTC.

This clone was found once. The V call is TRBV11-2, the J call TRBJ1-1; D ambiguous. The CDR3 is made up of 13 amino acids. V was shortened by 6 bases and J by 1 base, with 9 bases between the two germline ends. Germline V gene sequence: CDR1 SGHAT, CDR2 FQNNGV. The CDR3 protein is CASREEGNTEAFF. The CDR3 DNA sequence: TGTGCCAGCAGAGAGGAAGGGAACACTGAAGCTTTCTTT.

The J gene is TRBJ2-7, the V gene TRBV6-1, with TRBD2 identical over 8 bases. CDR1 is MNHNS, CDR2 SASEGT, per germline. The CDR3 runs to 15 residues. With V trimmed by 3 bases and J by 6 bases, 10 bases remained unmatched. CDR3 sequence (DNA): TGTGCCAGCAGTGATCCGGGACTAGTGAGCGGCGAGCAGTACTTC. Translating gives CASSDPGLVSGEQYF.

CDR3 nucleotide sequence: TGTGCCAGCAGCCCCCAAGGGACTCGGAACGAAAAACTGTTTTTT. This codes for CASSPQGTRNEKLFF. The J gene is TRBJ1-4, the V gene TRBV5-8, with a possible D match to TRBD1 (5 bases). Germline CDR1 SGHTS, CDR2 YDEGEE. The CDR3 sequence is 15 residues long. The ends were cut back, 4 bases at V and 8 bases at J, with 18 bases in the middle.

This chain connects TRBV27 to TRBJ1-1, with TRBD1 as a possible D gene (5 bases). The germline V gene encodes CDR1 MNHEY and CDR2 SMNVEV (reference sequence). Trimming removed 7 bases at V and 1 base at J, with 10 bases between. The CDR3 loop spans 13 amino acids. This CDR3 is CASTTQGNTEAFF. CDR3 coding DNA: TGTGCCAGCACCACTCAGGGGAACACTGAAGCTTTCTTT.

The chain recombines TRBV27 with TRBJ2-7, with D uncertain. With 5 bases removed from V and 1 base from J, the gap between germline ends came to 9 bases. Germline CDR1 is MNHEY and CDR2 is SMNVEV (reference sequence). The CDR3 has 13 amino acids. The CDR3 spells CASSTAKSYEQYF. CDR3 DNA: TGTGCCAGCAGTACCGCGAAGTCCTACGAGCAGTACTTC.

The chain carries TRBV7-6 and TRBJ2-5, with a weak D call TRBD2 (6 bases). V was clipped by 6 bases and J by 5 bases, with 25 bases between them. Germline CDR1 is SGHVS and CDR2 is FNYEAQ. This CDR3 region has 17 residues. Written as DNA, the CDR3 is TGTGCCAGCAGTACTATTGGAGGGCGGACGATTAGGGAGACCCAGTACTTC. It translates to CASSTIGGRTIRETQYF.

CDR3 loop: CASRDRANTGELFF. The CDR3 DNA is TGCGCCAGCCGGGACAGGGCGAACACCGGGGAGCTGTTTTTT. The chain recombines TRBV5-1 with TRBJ2-2; 9 bases match TRBD1. Germline loops: CDR1 SGHRS, CDR2 YFSETQ. The CDR3 is made up of 14 amino acids. V dropped 7 bases and J dropped 0; count of bases not matched to a gene: 1.

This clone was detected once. CDR3 DNA sequence: TGCGCCAGCAGCTTGTCTGGGGGTGCTGAAAAACTGTTTTTT. Translating gives CASSLSGGAEKLFF. This chain connects TRBV5-1 to TRBJ1-4, with D tentatively TRBD1 (5 bases). Germline CDR1 SGHRS, CDR2 YFSETQ. The V end was cut by 1 base, the J end by 7 bases, with 11 bases between. The CDR3 has 14 amino acids.

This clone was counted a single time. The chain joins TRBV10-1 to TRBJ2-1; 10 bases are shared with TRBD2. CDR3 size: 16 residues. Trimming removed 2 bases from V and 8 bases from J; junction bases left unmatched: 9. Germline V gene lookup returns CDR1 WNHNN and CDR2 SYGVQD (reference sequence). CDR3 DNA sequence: TGCGCCAGCAGTGAGACCCTAGCGGGAGATCGCCATGAGCAGTTCTTC. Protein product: CASSETLAGDRHEQFF.